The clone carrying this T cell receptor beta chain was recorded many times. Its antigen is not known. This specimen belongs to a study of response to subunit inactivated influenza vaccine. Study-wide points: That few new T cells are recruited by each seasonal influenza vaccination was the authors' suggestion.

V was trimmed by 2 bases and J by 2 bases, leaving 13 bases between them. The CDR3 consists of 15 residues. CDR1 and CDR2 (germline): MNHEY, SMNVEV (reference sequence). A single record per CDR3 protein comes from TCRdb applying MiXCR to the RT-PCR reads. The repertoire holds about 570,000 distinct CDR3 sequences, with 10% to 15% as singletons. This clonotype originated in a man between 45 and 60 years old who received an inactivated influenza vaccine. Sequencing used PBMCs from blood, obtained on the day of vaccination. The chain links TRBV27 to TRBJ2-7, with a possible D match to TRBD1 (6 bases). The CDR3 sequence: CASSLGAGAPYEQYF. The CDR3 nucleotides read TGTGCCAGCAGTTTAGGAGCAGGGGCGCCCTACGAGCAGTACTTC.